This T cell receptor beta chain was captured by sequencing in a study of T-cell reconstitution after alpha-beta-depleted transplantation in children (dated by TCRdb to 2016 to 2017). Concerning the study at large: T-cell immune reconstitution after TCRalphabeta/CD19-depleted allogeneic hematopoietic cell transplantation in children was quantitatively tracked in the study by means of TCR repertoire profiling. Overall results and qualifications from the work: Apparently early alphabetaT-cell count recovery about two months after transplant reportedly relied on only several hundred rapidly expanded clones derived from non-depleted graft cells. In some patients, high TCRbeta diversity at day 60 was attributed to recipient T cells and intrathymic progenitors that had survived conditioning. Hyperexpanded clone frequencies declined over subsequent months; after one year, T-cell counts and TCRbeta diversity were mostly attributed to newly produced T cells.

The label giving this sample's treatment or condition can be read as: allogeneic hematopoietic cell transplantation with graft depleted of TCRalphabeta T cells and CD19 B cells. The transplant recipients were children given TCRalphabeta/CD19-depleted allogeneic hematopoietic cell grafts. As concerns this clonotype: Its antigen is not yet known. Qualities for individual bases were not recorded, and no much larger clone is one base off.

Libraries were made using PCR. Sequencing took place on an Illumina HiSeq 2500. TCR libraries were prepared with molecular barcoding, using unique molecular identifiers to normalize TCRbeta repertoire quantification. TCRdb took the public reads, trimmed them with fastp at Q25, ran MiXCR for clone calling and kept in-frame beta chains. Each CDR3 protein appears once, grouped with its most common genes and DNA. The sample records about 130,000 distinct CDR3 sequences, roughly 9% of which are singletons. Together, the top ten hold around 24% of the sample. The CDR3 covers 15 residues, taking in both the cysteine and the phenylalanine. The entry retains the CDR3 DNA only, 45 bases that are in frame from base 1. V has 1 base trimmed and J has 3 bases trimmed; junction bases matching no gene number 3. From a lookup of the germline V gene, CDR1 and CDR2 are SGHTA and FQGNSA.

The sequences come from PBMCs, mostly from graft donor cells, collected 180 days after TCRalphabeta/CD19-depleted stem cell transplant. The chain is made from TRBV7-2 and TRBJ2-7, and TRBD1 matches 10 of the central bases. The TCR comes from a girl under three years old who had a stem cell transplant for combined immunodeficiency, so the T cells may come from the graft donor. The CDR3 here reads CASSLGDRGRYEQYF. The DNA sequence reads TGTGCCAGCAGCTTAGGGGACAGGGGACGCTACGAGCAGTACTTC.